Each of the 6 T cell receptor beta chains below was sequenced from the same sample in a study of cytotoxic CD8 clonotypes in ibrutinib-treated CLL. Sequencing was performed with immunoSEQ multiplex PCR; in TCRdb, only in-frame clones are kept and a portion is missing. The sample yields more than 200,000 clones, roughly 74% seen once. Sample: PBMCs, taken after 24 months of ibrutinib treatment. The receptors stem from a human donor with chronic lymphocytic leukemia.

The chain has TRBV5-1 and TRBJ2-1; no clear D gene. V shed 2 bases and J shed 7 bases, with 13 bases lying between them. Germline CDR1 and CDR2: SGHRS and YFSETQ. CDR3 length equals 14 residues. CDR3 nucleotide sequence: TGCGCCAGCAGCTTCCAGGATCCTACTAATGAGCAGTTCTTC. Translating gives CASSFQDPTNEQFF.

CDR3 nucleotides: TGTGCCAGCAGCTTACAGCAGGGCGGTTACTCCTACGAGCAGTACTTC. Translation: CASSLQQGGYSYEQYF. The rearrangement uses TRBV7-9 and TRBJ2-7; maybe TRBD1 (5 bases). Per germline, CDR1 SEHNR and CDR2 FQNEAQ (reference sequence). The V end was cut by 2 bases, the J end by 0 bases, with 14 bases between. The CDR3 has 16 amino acids.

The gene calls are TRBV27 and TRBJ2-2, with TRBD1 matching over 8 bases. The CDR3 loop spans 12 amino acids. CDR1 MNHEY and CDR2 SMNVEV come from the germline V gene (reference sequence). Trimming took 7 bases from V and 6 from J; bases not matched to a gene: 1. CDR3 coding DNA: TGTGCCAGCACGGACAGGGCCGGGGAGCTGTTTTTT. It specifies CASTDRAGELFF.

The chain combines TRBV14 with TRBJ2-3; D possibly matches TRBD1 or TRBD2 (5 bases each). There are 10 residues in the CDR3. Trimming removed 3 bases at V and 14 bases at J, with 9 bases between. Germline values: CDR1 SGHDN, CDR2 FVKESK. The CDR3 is CASSQGRLYF. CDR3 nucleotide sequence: TGTGCCAGCAGCCAGGGACGACTGTATTTT. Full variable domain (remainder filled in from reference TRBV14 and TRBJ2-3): EAGVTQFPSHSVIEKGQTVTLRCDPISGHDNLYWYRRVMGKEIKFLLHFVKESKQDESGMPNNRFLAERTGGTYSTLKVQPAELEDSGVYFCASSQGRLYFGPGTRLTVL.

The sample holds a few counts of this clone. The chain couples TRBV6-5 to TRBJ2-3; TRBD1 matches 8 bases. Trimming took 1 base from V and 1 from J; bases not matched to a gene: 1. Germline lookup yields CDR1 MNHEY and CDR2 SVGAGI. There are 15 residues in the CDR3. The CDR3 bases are TGTGCCAGCAGTTACTACAGGGGGGGCACAGATACGCAGTATTTT. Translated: CASSYYRGGTDTQYF.

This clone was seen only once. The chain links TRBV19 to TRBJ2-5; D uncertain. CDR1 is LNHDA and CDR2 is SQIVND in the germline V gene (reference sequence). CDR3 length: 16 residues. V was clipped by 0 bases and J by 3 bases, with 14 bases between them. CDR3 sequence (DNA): TGTGCCAGTAGTATAGAGCCTGGGAAGGCCAAAGAGACCCAGTACTTC. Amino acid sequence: CASSIEPGKAKETQYF.